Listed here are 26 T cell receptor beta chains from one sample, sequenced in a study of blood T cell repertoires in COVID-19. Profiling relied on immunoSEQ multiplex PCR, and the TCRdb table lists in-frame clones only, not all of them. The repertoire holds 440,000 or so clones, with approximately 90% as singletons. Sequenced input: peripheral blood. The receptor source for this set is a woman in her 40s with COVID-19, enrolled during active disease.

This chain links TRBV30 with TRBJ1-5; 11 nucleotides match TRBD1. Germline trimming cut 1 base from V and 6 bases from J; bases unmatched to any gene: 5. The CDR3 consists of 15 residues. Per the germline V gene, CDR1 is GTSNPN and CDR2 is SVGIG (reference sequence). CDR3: CAWSAGQGGIQPQHF. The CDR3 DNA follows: TGTGCCTGGAGTGCGGGACAGGGGGGGATTCAGCCCCAGCATTTT.

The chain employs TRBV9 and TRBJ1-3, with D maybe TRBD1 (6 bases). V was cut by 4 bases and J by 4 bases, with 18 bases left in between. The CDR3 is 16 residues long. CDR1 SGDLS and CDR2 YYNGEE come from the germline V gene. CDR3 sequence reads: CASSKGGEIGGNTIYF. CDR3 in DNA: TGTGCCAGCAGCAAAGGGGGGGAAATAGGAGGAAACACCATATATTTT.

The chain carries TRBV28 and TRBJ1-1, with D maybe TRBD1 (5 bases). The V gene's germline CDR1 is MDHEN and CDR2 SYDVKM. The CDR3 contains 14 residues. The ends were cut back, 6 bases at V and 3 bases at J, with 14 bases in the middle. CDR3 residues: CASSRTGWDTEAFF. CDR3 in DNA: TGTGCCAGCAGCCGTACAGGATGGGACACTGAAGCTTTCTTT.

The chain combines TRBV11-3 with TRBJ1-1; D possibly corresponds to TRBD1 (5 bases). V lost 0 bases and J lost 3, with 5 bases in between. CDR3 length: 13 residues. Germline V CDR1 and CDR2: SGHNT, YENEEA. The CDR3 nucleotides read TGTGCCAGCAGCTTAGAGGGGCACACTGAAGCTTTCTTT. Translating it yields CASSLEGHTEAFF.

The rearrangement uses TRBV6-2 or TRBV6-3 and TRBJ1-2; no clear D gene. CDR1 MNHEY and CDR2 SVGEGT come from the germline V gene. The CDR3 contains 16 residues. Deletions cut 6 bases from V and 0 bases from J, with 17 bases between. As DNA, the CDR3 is TGTGCCAGCAGCCTACATGGCCTGGGAGCTAACTATGGCTACACCTTC. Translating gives CASSLHGLGANYGYTF.

CDR3 DNA sequence: TGTGCCAGCAGCGTAGGGGGACAGGGGGATCACTATGGCTACACCTTC. It codes for CASSVGGQGDHYGYTF. V gene TRBV9 combines with J gene TRBJ1-2; 11 bases line up with TRBD1. The CDR3 consists of 16 residues. J gave up 3 bases and V 0 bases, and 4 bases lay outside the gene matches. Germline V gene sequence: CDR1 SGDLS, CDR2 YYNGEE.

CDR3 residues: CASRPPQVVNYGYTF. The CDR3 DNA follows: TGTGCCAGCAGGCCCCCTCAGGTGGTAAACTATGGCTACACCTTC. This chain connects TRBV21-1 to TRBJ1-2; the D call in the table, TRBD1, was not verified against the DNA. TRBV21-1 is a listed pseudogene. The CDR3 totals 15 residues.

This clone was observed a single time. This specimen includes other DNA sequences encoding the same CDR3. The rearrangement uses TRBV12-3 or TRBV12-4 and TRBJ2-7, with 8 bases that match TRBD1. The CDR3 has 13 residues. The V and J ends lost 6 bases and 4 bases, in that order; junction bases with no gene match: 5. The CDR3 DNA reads TGTGCCAGCAGCCGCAACAGGGGGTACGAGCAGTACTTC. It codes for CASSRNRGYEQYF.

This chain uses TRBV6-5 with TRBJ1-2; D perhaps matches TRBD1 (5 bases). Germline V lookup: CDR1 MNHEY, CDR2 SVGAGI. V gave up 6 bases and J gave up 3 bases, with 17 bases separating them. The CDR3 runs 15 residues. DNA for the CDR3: TGTGCCAGCAGCCCCCTAAGAGGAGGGGACTATGGCTACACCTTC. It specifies CASSPLRGGDYGYTF.

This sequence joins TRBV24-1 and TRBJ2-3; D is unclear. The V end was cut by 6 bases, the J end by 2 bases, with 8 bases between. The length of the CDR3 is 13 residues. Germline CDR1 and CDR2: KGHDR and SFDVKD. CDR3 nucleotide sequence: TGTGCCACCAGTTGGAGCCTCACAGATACGCAGTATTTT. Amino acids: CATSWSLTDTQYF.

CDR3 nucleotide sequence: TGCGCCAGCAGTGTTACAGGGGAGGAAAAACTGTTTTTT. It yields the protein CASSVTGEEKLFF. This rearrangement joins TRBV5-1 to TRBJ1-4, with TRBD1 matching over 7 bases. The V gene's germline CDR1 is SGHRS and CDR2 YFSETQ. The length of the CDR3 is 13 residues. Trimming at V came to 5 bases and at J to 8 bases, leaving 6 bases not matched to a gene.

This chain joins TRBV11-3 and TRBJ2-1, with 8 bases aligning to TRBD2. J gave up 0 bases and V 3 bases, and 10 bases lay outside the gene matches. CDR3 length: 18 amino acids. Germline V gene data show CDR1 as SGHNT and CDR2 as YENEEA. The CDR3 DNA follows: TGTGCCAGCAGCTTTAGGGTTAGCGGGGACGTCTCCTACAATGAGCAGTTCTTC. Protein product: CASSFRVSGDVSYNEQFF.

This CDR3 reads CATSPQGNEQFF. The CDR3 DNA follows: TGTGCCACTTCCCCGCAGGGCAATGAGCAGTTCTTC. The J gene is TRBJ2-1, the V gene TRBV24-1; TRBD1 might be the D (5 bases). The length of the CDR3 is 12 residues. The ends were cut back, 10 bases at V and 6 bases at J, with 12 bases in the middle. From germline, CDR1 is KGHDR and CDR2 SFDVKD.

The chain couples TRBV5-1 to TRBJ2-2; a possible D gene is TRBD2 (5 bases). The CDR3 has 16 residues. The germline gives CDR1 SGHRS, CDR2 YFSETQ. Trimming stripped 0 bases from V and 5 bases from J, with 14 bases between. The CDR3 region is CASSLDLLRATGELFF. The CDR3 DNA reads TGCGCCAGCAGCTTGGATTTATTGAGGGCAACCGGGGAGCTGTTTTTT.

This CDR3 is CASRPPGTVATQYF. For the CDR3, the DNA is TGTGCCAGCAGACCTCCCGGGACAGTTGCTACGCAGTATTTT. The chain recombines TRBV28 with TRBJ2-3, with 7 bases aligning to TRBD1. The trim removed 6 bases at V and 8 bases at J, leaving 11 bases unmatched. CDR1 is MDHEN, CDR2 SYDVKM, per germline. The CDR3 sequence is 14 residues long.

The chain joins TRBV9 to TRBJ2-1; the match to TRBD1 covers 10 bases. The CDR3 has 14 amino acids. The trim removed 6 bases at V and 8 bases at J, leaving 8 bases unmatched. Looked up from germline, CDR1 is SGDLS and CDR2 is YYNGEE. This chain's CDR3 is CASTRDRGSYEQFF. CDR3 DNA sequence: TGTGCCAGCACCCGGGACAGGGGTTCATATGAGCAGTTCTTC.

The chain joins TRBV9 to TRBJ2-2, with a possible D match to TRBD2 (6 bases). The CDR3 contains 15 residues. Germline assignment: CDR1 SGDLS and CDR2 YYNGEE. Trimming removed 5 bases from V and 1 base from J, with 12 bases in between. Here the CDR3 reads CASRETGLNTGELFF. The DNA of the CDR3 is TGTGCCAGCAGGGAGACGGGACTGAACACCGGGGAGCTGTTTTTT.

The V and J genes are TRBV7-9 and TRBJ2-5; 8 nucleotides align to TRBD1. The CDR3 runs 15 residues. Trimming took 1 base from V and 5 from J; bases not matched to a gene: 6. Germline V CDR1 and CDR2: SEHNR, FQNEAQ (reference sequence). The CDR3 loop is CASSLGQGNEETQYF. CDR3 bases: TGTGCCAGCAGCTTAGGACAGGGGAACGAGGAGACCCAGTACTTC. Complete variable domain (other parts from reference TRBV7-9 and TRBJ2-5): DTGVSQNPRHKITKRGQNVTFRCDPISEHNRLYWYRQTLGQGPEFLTYFQNEAQLEKSRLLSDRFSAERPKGSFSTLEIQRTEQGDSAMYLCASSLGQGNEETQYFGPGTRLLVL.

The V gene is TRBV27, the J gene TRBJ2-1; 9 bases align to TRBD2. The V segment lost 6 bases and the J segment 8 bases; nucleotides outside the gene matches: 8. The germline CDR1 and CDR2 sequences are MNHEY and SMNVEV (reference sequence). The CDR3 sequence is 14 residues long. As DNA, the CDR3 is TGTGCCAGCAGCTTAGCGGGAGTGGTCGATGAGCAGTTCTTC. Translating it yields CASSLAGVVDEQFF.

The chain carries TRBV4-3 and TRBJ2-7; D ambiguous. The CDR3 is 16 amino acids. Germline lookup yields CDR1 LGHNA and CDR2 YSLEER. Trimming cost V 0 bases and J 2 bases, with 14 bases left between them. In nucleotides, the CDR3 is TGCGCCAGCAGCCAAGATTTTGGGCTACGCGCCTACGAGCAGTACTTC. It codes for CASSQDFGLRAYEQYF.

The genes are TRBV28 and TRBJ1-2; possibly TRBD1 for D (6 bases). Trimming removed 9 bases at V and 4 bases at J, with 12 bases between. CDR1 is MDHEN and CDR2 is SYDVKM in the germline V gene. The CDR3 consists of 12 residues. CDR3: CARWTEAYGYTF. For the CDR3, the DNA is TGTGCCAGATGGACAGAGGCCTATGGCTACACCTTC.

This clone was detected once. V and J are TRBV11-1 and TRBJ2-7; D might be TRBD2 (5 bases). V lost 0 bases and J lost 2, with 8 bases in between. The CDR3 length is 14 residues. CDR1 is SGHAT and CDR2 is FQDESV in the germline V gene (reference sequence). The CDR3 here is CASSLADWTYEQYF. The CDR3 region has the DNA TGTGCCAGCAGCTTAGCGGACTGGACCTACGAGCAGTACTTC.

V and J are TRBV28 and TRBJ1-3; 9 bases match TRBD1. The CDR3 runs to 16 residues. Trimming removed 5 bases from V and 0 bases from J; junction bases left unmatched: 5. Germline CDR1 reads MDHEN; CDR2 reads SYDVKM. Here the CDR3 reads CASSILQGASGNTIYF. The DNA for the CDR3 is TGTGCCAGCAGTATCCTACAGGGGGCCTCTGGAAACACCATATATTTT. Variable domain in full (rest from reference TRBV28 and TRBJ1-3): DVKVTQSSRYLVKRTGEKVFLECVQDMDHENMFWYRQDPGLGLRLIYFSYDVKMKEKGDIPEGYSVSREKKERFSLILESASTNQTSMYLCASSILQGASGNTIYFGEGSWLTVV.

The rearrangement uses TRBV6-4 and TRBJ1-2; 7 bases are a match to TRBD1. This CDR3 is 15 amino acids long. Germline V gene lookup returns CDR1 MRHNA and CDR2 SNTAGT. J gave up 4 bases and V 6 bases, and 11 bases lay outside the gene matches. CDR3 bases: TGTGCCAGCAGACCGTCAGGGGGAGGACTCTATGGCTACACCTTC. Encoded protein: CASRPSGGGLYGYTF.

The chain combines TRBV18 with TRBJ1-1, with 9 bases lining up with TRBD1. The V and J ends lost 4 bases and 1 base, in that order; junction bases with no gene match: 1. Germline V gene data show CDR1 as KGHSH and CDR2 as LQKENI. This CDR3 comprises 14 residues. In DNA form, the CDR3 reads TGTGCCAGCTCACTGGGACAGGGGAACACTGAAGCTTTCTTT. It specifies CASSLGQGNTEAFF.

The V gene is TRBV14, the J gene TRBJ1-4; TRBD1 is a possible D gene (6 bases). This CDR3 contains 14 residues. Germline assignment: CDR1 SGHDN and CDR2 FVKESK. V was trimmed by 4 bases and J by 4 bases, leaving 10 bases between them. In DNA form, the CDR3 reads TGTGCCAGCAGCCGTCAGGGGTTTAATGAAAAACTGTTTTTT. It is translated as CASSRQGFNEKLFF.